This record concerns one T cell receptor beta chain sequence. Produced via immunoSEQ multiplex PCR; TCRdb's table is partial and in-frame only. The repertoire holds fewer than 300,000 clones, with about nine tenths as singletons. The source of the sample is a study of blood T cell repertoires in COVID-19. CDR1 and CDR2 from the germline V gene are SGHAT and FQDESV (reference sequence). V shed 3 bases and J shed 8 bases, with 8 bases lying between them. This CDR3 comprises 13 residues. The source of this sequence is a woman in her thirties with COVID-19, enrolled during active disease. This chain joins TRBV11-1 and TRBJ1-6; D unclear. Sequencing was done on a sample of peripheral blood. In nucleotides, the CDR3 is TGTGCCAGCAGCTTGGAGGATTATTCACCCCTCCACTTT. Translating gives CASSLEDYSPLHF.